What follows is one T cell receptor (beta chain) and its context. Its target is unknown. These data belong to a study of regulatory T cells in long-lasting Graves disease. Germline V gene sequence: CDR1 DFQATT, CDR2 SNEGSKA (reference sequence). This CDR3 has 13 amino acids. Trimming took 3 bases from V and 2 from J, leaving 11 bases between them. Time point indicated: newly diagnosed GD, antithyroid drugs for less than 3 months. RNA isolated from PBMCs was used to make the TCR library. Findings and caveats of the study: There was favoring of TRBV28, TRBJ1-2 and TRBJ2-5 in persistent disease. Small numbers of samples may have cut accuracy.

Libraries of TCR beta came from iRepertoire HTBI primers plus Arm-PCR of CDR3 regions. TCRdb ran MiXCR on the multiplex PCR reads and lists one entry per CDR3 protein. In the table there are 400,000 to 450,000 distinct CDR3 sequences, around 15% of which are singletons. In addition, the sample was reused for a study of T cells in Graves' hyperthyroidism and ophthalmopathy. That work adds: Subjects aged 18 to 65 presented with newly diagnosed hyperthyroidism of less than 2 months' duration.

This sample comprised peripheral blood mononuclear cells (PBMCs), obtained at new diagnosis, from a patient treated with antithyroid drugs. The source of this sequence is a woman aged 25-40 years with Graves disease. This chain connects TRBV20-1 to TRBJ2-7; no definite D call. The CDR3 reads CSASFGWTYEQYF. The CDR3 DNA is TGCAGTGCTAGCTTTGGGTGGACCTACGAGCAGTACTTC.